This T cell receptor (beta chain) appears in the sequencing data of a study of vaccination and CD4 T cells after COVID-19 (dated by TCRdb to 2022 to 2024). In the study overall: Convalescent patients had a positive SARS-CoV-2 result on nasal swab PCR, and of these patients, several had mild disease and one had severe disease. The spike-specific CD4+ TCR repertoire was compared before and after mRNA vaccination in approximately ten COVID-19 convalescent patients and several infection-naive healthy vaccine recipients. For stimulating the cultures, overlapping spike peptide pools were used, derived from SARS-CoV-2 as well as from the common cold coronaviruses HCoV-NL63, HCoV-OC43 and HCoV-229E. Post-COVID blood samples were collected from convalescent patients a median of around 100 days after diagnosis, with a range of roughly 30 to 170 days. The convalescent cohort comprised six males and four females, including two Hispanic individuals, seven Caucasians, two Asians and one multiracial person. As controls, cultures received a CEFX viral epitope pool (the positive control), an HIV-1 Nef peptide pool (the negative control), or no peptide at all. Participants got two doses of the Pfizer-BioNTech BNT162b2 vaccine (n=8) or two doses of the Moderna mRNA-1273 vaccine (n=2). Post-vaccine blood samples were taken a median of around 68 days after the second vaccine dose, with a range of 14 to 241 days.

This clonotype was seen a few times. Its antigen specificity is not known. Base-call qualities are not available, and no considerably larger clone is one nucleotide away. What the work shows at the level of the full study, not this receptor alone: In convalescent patients, a median approximately 83% of post-vaccine SARS-CoV-2-reactive clones were detected only after vaccination, and vaccine-specific priming was suggested by this finding. In convalescent patients, nearly all vaccine-specific clones (304 of 307) were found to be mono-reactive for SARS-CoV-2 spike rather than cross-reactive with common cold coronaviruses. Only a relatively small number of convalescent patients were included in the study, and early timepoints following natural infection were not analyzed. The median number of SARS-CoV-2-reactive clonotypes rose from under 25 after infection to roughly 38 after vaccination, but the change was not significant.

Libraries were prepared through PCR. DNA from cultured CD4+ T cells was subjected to TCR sequencing with the Oncomine TCR Beta short-read assay at the Johns Hopkins FTIC core. Genomic DNA was extracted from the cultured CD4+ T cells with the QIAamp micro DNA kit. Oncomine TCR Beta libraries made from cultured CD4+ T cells were pooled using unique dual indexes and sequenced on an Illumina iSeq 100. The paper's data handling went like this. Non-productive sequences were removed, and CDR3s not starting with C, not ending with F or W, or shorter than 7 amino acids were discarded. The MANAFEST web application was used to identify antigen-specific clonotypes by comparing peptide-stimulated wells against reference wells and other culture wells. Positive clones required FDR below 0.05, an odds ratio above 5, and productive frequency above 0.1% in at least two of three replicate wells. A clonotype was classed as cross-reactive if the clonotype showed significant expansion both in SARS-CoV-2 spike wells and in at least one common cold coronavirus spike condition. CDR3 homology was assessed with Levenshtein distances (stringdist) and unrooted phylogenetic trees (ape) in R version 3.6.1. In TCRdb, the public reads were trimmed at Q25 with fastp and aligned with MiXCR, with productive beta chains retained. CDR3 protein sequences are deduplicated, and each keeps its most common genes and DNA. What appears here as the V and J calls and clone size reflects TCRdb's work, not the paper's. This sample is represented by roughly 20,000 distinct CDR3 sequences; about 38% of them were singletons. The ten largest clonotypes hold 4% to 5.5% of the sample.

The treatment or condition label here, explained by the study, means: roughly 10-day PBMC culture with coronavirus spike peptide pools or control peptides (ViraFEST assay). The ViraFEST assay was used in the study, in which antigen-specific T cells were expanded with peptide pools and expanded clonotypes were subsequently identified by TCR sequencing. Positive SARS-CoV-2 PCR tests in the convalescent patients dated from March to December 2020, before Alpha, Beta and Delta variants emerged in the United States. About 2 million PBMCs per well were cultured in IMDM with roughly 5.5% human AB serum and 9 to 10 IU/ml IL-2, plus 10 ug/ml peptide pools. Half of the culture medium was replaced with fresh IL-2-containing medium on days 3 and 7. Once the cells had been in culture for about 10 days, the EasySep CD4+ T cell isolation kit was used to isolate CD4+ T cells by negative selection. Ficoll-Paque Plus gradient centrifugation was used to isolate PBMCs from whole blood, and the isolated PBMCs were then either used fresh or cryopreserved at -140C. In general, triplicate wells were set up for every culture condition.

From the germline V gene (reference sequence), CDR1 is SGHNT and CDR2 is YYREEE. The CDR3 runs 14 amino acids, cysteine and phenylalanine included. Only CDR3 DNA is held: 42 bases, read in frame from base 1. V and J are truncated by 4 bases and 1 base respectively, leaving an intervening sequence of 11 bases. This sequence was found in a human donor who had recovered from COVID-19. This chain is built from TRBV5-4 and TRBJ1-1; the D gene identity is not certain. Sequences were derived from CD4+ T cells from blood, cultured in vitro, sampled before SARS-CoV-2 vaccination. The sequenced DNA is TGTGCCAGCAGCCCCGGCGCAAAGAACACTGAAGCTTTCTTT. Translated, this is CASSPGAKNTEAFF.